One and the same sample provided the 26 T cell receptor beta chains below, sequenced in a study of CD8 T cells in Susac syndrome. Reverse transcription of roughly 0.5 to 1 ug RNA was carried out with random hexamers. TCRdb used MiXCR to reprocess the immunoSEQ multiplex PCR reads, holding one entry per CDR3 protein. Of about 120,000 distinct CDR3 sequences in the sample, roughly 94% were seen once. Sequences were obtained from CD4+ T cells from PBMCs. These receptors came from a human donor in good health.

This clonotype has just one count. The V call is TRBV12-3 or TRBV12-4, the J call TRBJ2-7; 9 nucleotides match TRBD2. There are 17 residues in the CDR3. The J segment lost 3 bases and the V segment lost 7 bases, leaving 16 bases of the junction unmatched. CDR3 residues: CASTDLAGNQGVYEQYF. CDR3 bases: TGTGCCAGCACGGATCTAGCGGGAAATCAAGGAGTCTACGAGCAGTACTTC.

This chain connects TRBV9 to TRBJ2-5, with 8 bases fitting TRBD2. V shed 0 bases and J 5 bases; nucleotides not matched to a gene: 6. This CDR3 region has 15 residues. CDR1 SGDLS and CDR2 YYNGEE come from the germline V gene. CDR3 sequence reads: CASSVEGLEGETQYF. In nucleotides, the CDR3 is TGTGCCAGCAGCGTAGAGGGACTAGAGGGGGAGACCCAGTACTTC.

V gene TRBV12-3 or TRBV12-4 combines with J gene TRBJ1-1, with D possibly matching TRBD1 (6 bases). The CDR3 length is 14 residues. The V end was cut by 6 bases, the J end by 1 base, with 12 bases between. Here the CDR3 DNA reads TGTGCCAGCAGGGGGGCAGGGGAGAACACTGAAGCTTTCTTT. Residues: CASRGAGENTEAFF.

The rearrangement links TRBV6-6 to TRBJ2-7; the match to TRBD1 covers 8 bases. There are 13 residues in the CDR3. Germline CDR1 and CDR2: MNHNY and SVGAGI (reference sequence). V was clipped by 5 bases and J by 3 bases; unmatched bases: 3. In DNA form, the CDR3 reads TGTGCCAGCAGTACACAGGGGGGCTACGAGCAGTACTTC. This encodes CASSTQGGYEQYF.

The chain employs TRBV19 and TRBJ2-3; D is undetermined. Looked up from germline, CDR1 is LNHDA and CDR2 is SQIVND (reference sequence). This CDR3 has 15 amino acids. Trimming removed 1 base at V and 0 bases at J, with 8 bases between. The CDR3 loop reads CASSIGPTSTDTQYF. CDR3 DNA sequence: TGTGCCAGTAGTATAGGGCCAACTAGCACAGATACGCAGTATTTT.

This sequence joins TRBV5-1 and TRBJ1-5; D perhaps matches TRBD1 (5 bases). CDR1 is SGHRS and CDR2 is YFSETQ in the germline V gene. The CDR3 is 15 residues long. The V end lost 2 bases, the J end lost 0 bases, and 9 bases lay between the germline ends. This CDR3 is CASSLRGDSNQPQHF. The CDR3 region has the DNA TGCGCCAGCAGCTTAAGAGGGGATAGCAATCAGCCCCAGCATTTT. Combining the CDR3 with reference TRBV5-1 and TRBJ1-5 gives the whole variable domain KAGVTQTPRYLIKTRGQQVTLSCSPISGHRSVSWYQQTPGQGLQFLFEYFSETQRNKGNFPGRFSGRQFSNSRSEMNVSTLELGDSALYLCASSLRGDSNQPQHFGDGTRLSIL.

This rearrangement joins TRBV3-1 to TRBJ2-7; 7 nucleotides agree with TRBD2. V shed 4 bases and J 5 bases; nucleotides not matched to a gene: 5. The CDR3 consists of 13 residues. Germline CDR1 LGHDT, CDR2 YNNKEL (reference sequence). CDR3 in DNA: TGTGCCAGCAGCCTCGCGACTAGCAACGAGCAGTACTTC. This gives the protein CASSLATSNEQYF.

This clonotype was found once. The V and J genes are TRBV29-1 and TRBJ2-5; D not certain. This CDR3 is built from 13 residues. The germline V and J ends were trimmed by 3 bases and 5 bases, with 13 bases remaining between them. Per germline, CDR1 SQVTM and CDR2 ANQGSEA. In DNA, the CDR3 is TGCAGCGTTGACCCATCCATGGCGGAGACCCAGTACTTC. Translating it yields CSVDPSMAETQYF.

V gene TRBV19 combines with J gene TRBJ2-3, with D unresolved. Germline V gives CDR1 LNHDA, CDR2 SQIVND (reference sequence). The CDR3 length is 15 residues. V lost 1 base, J lost 2 bases, and 10 bases lay in between. CDR3 residues: CASSIGTLSTDTQYF. The CDR3 region has the DNA TGTGCCAGTAGTATAGGAACACTCTCCACAGATACGCAGTATTTT.

The chain links TRBV5-1 to TRBJ1-6; D perhaps matches TRBD1 (5 bases). CDR3 length: 15 amino acids. CDR1 is SGHRS, CDR2 YFSETQ, per germline. Trimming cost V 4 bases and J 5 bases, with 13 bases left between them. This CDR3 is CASSTGLGDNSPLHF. In DNA, the CDR3 is TGCGCCAGCAGCACGGGACTGGGAGATAATTCACCCCTCCACTTT. The entire variable domain, with the rest obtained from reference TRBV5-1 and TRBJ1-6, is as follows: KAGVTQTPRYLIKTRGQQVTLSCSPISGHRSVSWYQQTPGQGLQFLFEYFSETQRNKGNFPGRFSGRQFSNSRSEMNVSTLELGDSALYLCASSTGLGDNSPLHFGNGTRLTVT.

This sequence joins TRBV12-3 or TRBV12-4 and TRBJ2-7; tentatively, D is TRBD2 (5 bases). The CDR3 contains 12 residues. The germline V and J ends were trimmed by 2 bases and 7 bases, with 9 bases remaining between them. The CDR3 region is CASSLKGSEQYF. The CDR3 DNA sequence: TGTGCCAGCAGTTTAAAAGGGAGTGAGCAGTACTTC.

V and J are TRBV6-6 and TRBJ2-1; D possibly corresponds to TRBD2 (6 bases). The V and J ends lost 0 bases and 0 bases respectively, with 9 bases between them. The CDR3 consists of 16 residues. CDR1 is MNHNY and CDR2 is SVGAGI in the germline V gene (reference sequence). CDR3 residues: CASSYSLGGSYNEQFF. CDR3 bases: TGTGCCAGCAGTTACTCGTTGGGGGGCTCCTACAATGAGCAGTTCTTC.

The rearrangement joins TRBV3-1 to TRBJ1-5; tentatively, D is TRBD1 (5 bases). The CDR3 has 15 amino acids. With 7 bases removed from V and 2 bases from J, the gap between germline ends came to 15 bases. The germline V gene encodes CDR1 LGHDT and CDR2 YNNKEL (reference sequence). In DNA form, the CDR3 reads TGTGCCAGCACCAGATACGGGGGAGGCAATCAGCCCCAGCATTTT. Translating gives CASTRYGGGNQPQHF.

This chain links TRBV3-1 with TRBJ2-5; 11 bases align to TRBD2. The trim removed 0 bases at V and 5 bases at J, leaving 11 bases unmatched. CDR3 length: 18 residues. Germline CDR1 LGHDT, CDR2 YNNKEL (reference sequence). As DNA, the CDR3 is TGTGCCAGCAGCCAAGATAGAACTAGCGGGAGTCCATATGAGACCCAGTACTTC. Translating it yields CASSQDRTSGSPYETQYF.

The chain combines TRBV9 with TRBJ1-6; unclear D gene. This CDR3 is 15 amino acids long. V lost 3 bases, J lost 6 bases, and 13 bases lay in between. Germline values: CDR1 SGDLS, CDR2 YYNGEE. CDR3 amino acids: CASSARQVSNSPLHF. DNA of the CDR3: TGTGCCAGCAGCGCCCGCCAGGTCTCTAATTCACCCCTCCACTTT.

The chain is built from TRBV5-1 and TRBJ1-2; TRBD1 might be the D (5 bases). CDR1 is SGHRS and CDR2 is YFSETQ in the germline V gene. V lost 4 bases and J 7 bases, leaving 20 bases between the germline ends. The CDR3 has 15 residues. In DNA, the CDR3 is TGCGCCAGCAGCACTACCGGGACGCCCGAAGGTGGCTACACCTTC. Translated, it gives CASSTTGTPEGGYTF.

The chain links TRBV13 to TRBJ1-4; D gene unclear. V was shortened by 3 bases and J by 8 bases, with 13 bases between the two germline ends. Germline-derived CDR1 and CDR2 are PRHDT and FYEKMQ (reference sequence). This CDR3 region has 14 residues. The CDR3 DNA follows: TGTGCCAGCAGCTTGCGTGGGGTTGGGGAAAAACTGTTTTTT. Its protein product is CASSLRGVGEKLFF.

The chain links TRBV2 to TRBJ2-1; 10 nucleotides align to TRBD2. CDR3 length equals 16 residues. Germline V lookup: CDR1 SNHLY, CDR2 FYNNEI. After removal of 3 bases from V and 2 bases from J, the junction contained 4 bases not matched to a gene. The CDR3 sequence is CASSELAGVAYNEQFF. The DNA for the CDR3 is TGTGCCAGCAGTGAGCTAGCGGGAGTCGCCTACAATGAGCAGTTCTTC.

The genes are TRBV2 and TRBJ1-1; perhaps TRBD1 as D (6 bases). Germline V gene data show CDR1 as SNHLY and CDR2 as FYNNEI. V lost 6 bases to trimming and J lost 2 bases, with 13 bases between them. The CDR3 is 14 amino acids. The CDR3 loop is CASRLGTHNTEAFF. The CDR3 bases are TGTGCCAGCAGACTAGGGACACATAACACTGAAGCTTTCTTT.

The chain uses TRBV6-2 or TRBV6-3 and TRBJ2-4; D unclear. The ends were cut back, 5 bases at V and 7 bases at J, with 6 bases in the middle. Germline lookup yields CDR1 MNHEY and CDR2 SVGEGT. The CDR3 consists of 11 residues. CDR3 loop: CASSQANIQYF. The DNA of the CDR3 is TGTGCCAGCAGTCAGGCCAACATTCAGTACTTC.

The chain employs TRBV28 and TRBJ1-2; 7 bases align to TRBD1. Per the germline V gene, CDR1 is MDHEN and CDR2 is SYDVKM. The CDR3 totals 15 residues. With 4 bases clipped from V and 8 bases from J, the junction kept 13 bases outside the gene matches. The chain's CDR3 is CASSSLRDRDRGYTF. CDR3 in DNA: TGTGCCAGCAGTTCCCTCCGAGACAGGGATCGAGGCTACACCTTC.

The J gene is TRBJ1-2, the V gene TRBV28, with 8 bases matching TRBD1. CDR3 length: 13 residues. Germline loops: CDR1 MDHEN, CDR2 SYDVKM. V gave up 8 bases and J gave up 3 bases; unmatched junction bases: 5. The CDR3 region has the DNA TGTGCCAGCTCACCGGGACAGGACTATGGCTACACCTTC. Its protein is CASSPGQDYGYTF.

V gene TRBV27 combines with J gene TRBJ1-6, with 8 bases matching TRBD1. Germline V gene data show CDR1 as MNHEY and CDR2 as SMNVEV (reference sequence). This CDR3 has 15 amino acids. Losses at the gene ends were 5 bases for V and 6 bases for J; bases not matched to a gene: 6. The CDR3 nucleotides are TGTGCCAGCAGTCGGAGGACAGGGTTTAATTCACCCCTCCACTTT. Residues: CASSRRTGFNSPLHF.

This chain uses TRBV11-2 with TRBJ2-3; possibly TRBD2 for D (6 bases). The CDR3 covers 15 residues. The V and J ends lost 5 bases and 4 bases respectively, with 16 bases between them. Looked up from germline, CDR1 is SGHAT and CDR2 is FQNNGV. This chain's CDR3 is CASSAKYRGSDTQYF. In DNA, the CDR3 is TGTGCCAGCAGCGCAAAGTATCGGGGGTCAGATACGCAGTATTTT.

The chain couples TRBV20-1 to TRBJ1-1; D gene uncertain. Germline assignment: CDR1 DFQATT and CDR2 SNEGSKA (reference sequence). Trimming removed 0 bases from V and 0 bases from J, with 8 bases in between. CDR3 length equals 14 residues. In nucleotides, the CDR3 is TGCAGTGCTAGAGAGACGGCGTTGAACACTGAAGCTTTCTTT. This encodes CSARETALNTEAFF.

This clonotype was seen only once. V usage is TRBV30 and J usage is TRBJ2-7, with 7 bases matching TRBD2. The germline gives CDR1 GTSNPN, CDR2 SVGIG (reference sequence). CDR3 length: 13 amino acids. With 2 bases clipped from V and 5 bases from J, the junction kept 6 bases outside the gene matches. The CDR3: CAWSRGGNHEQYF. The CDR3 DNA follows: TGTGCCTGGAGTAGGGGAGGGAACCACGAGCAGTACTTC. The whole variable domain, remainder taken from reference TRBV30 and TRBJ2-7, is SQTIHQWPATLVQPVGSPLSLECTVEGTSNPNLYWYRQAAGRGLQLLFYSVGIGQISSEVPQNLSASRPQDRQFILSSKKLLLSDSGFYLCAWSRGGNHEQYFGPGTRLTVT.